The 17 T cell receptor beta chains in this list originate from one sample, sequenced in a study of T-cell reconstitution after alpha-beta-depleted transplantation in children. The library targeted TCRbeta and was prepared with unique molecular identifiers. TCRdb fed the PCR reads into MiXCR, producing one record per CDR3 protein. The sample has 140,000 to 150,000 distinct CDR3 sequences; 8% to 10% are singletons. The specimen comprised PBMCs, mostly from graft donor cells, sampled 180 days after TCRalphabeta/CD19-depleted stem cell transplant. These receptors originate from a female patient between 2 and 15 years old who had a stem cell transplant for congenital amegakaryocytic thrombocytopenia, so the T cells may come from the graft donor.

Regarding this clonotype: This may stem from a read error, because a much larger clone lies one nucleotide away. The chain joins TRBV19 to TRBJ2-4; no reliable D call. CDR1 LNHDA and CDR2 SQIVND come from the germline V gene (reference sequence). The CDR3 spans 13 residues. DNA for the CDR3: TGTGCCAGTAGTCTCTTAGCCAAAAACAGTCAGTACTTC. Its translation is CASSLLAKNSQYF.

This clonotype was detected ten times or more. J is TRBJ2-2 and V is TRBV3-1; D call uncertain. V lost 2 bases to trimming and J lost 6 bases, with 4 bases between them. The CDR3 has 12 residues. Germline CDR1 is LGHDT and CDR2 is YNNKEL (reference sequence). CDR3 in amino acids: CASSQIPGELFF. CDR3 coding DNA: TGTGCCAGCAGCCAAATACCCGGGGAGCTGTTTTTT.

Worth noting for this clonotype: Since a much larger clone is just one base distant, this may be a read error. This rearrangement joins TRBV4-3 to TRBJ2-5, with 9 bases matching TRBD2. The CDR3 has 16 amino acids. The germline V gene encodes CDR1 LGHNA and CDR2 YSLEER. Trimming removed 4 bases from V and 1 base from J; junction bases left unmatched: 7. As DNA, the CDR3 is TGCGCCAGCAGCCTTAAAATAGCGGGAGTCCAAGAGACCCAGTACTTC. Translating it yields CASSLKIAGVQETQYF.

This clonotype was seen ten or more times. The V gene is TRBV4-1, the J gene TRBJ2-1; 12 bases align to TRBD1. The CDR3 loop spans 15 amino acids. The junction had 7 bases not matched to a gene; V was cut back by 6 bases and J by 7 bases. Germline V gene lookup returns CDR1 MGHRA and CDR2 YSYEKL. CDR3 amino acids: CASRPGQGAKNEQFF. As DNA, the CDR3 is TGCGCCAGCAGACCGGGACAGGGGGCGAAAAATGAGCAGTTCTTC.

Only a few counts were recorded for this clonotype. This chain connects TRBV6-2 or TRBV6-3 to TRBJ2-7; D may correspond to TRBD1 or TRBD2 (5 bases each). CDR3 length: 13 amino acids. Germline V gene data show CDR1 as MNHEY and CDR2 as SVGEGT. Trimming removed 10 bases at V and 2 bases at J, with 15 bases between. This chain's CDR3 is CATGLGLTYEQYF. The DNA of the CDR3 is TGTGCCACTGGACTGGGGCTGACCTACGAGCAGTACTTC.

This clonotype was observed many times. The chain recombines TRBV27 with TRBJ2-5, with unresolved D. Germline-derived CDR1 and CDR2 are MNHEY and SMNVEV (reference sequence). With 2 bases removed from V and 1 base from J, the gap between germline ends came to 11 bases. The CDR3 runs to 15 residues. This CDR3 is CASSLRWESQETQYF. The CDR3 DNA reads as TGTGCCAGCAGTTTAAGGTGGGAAAGCCAAGAGACCCAGTACTTC.

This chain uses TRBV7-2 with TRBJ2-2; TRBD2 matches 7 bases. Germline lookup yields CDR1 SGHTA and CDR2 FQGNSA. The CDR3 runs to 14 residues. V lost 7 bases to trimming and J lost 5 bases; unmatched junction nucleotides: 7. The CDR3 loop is CASTRLAGTGELFF. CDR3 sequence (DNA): TGTGCCAGCACGAGACTAGCTGGGACCGGGGAGCTGTTTTTT.

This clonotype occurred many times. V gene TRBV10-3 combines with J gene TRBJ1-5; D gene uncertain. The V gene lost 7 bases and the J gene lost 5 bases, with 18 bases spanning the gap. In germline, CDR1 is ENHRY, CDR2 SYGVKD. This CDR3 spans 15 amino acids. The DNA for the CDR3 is TGTGCCATCATTTCACGCCGCAAGCAATATCAGCCCCAGCATTTT. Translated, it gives CAIISRRKQYQPQHF.

The CDR3 protein is CAAGTGRALNTEAFF. The CDR3 coding sequence is TGTGCGGCCGGGACAGGGAGGGCATTGAACACTGAAGCTTTCTTT. V gene TRBV5-4 combines with J gene TRBJ1-1; 9 bases match TRBD1. CDR1 SGHNT and CDR2 YYREEE come from the germline V gene (reference sequence). This CDR3 has 15 residues.

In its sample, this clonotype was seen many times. The CDR3 reads CASSPDGEGATQYF. In DNA, the CDR3 is TGCGCCAGCAGCCCGGACGGAGAGGGGGCGACCCAGTACTTC. The chain has TRBV4-1 and TRBJ2-5, with 7 bases matching TRBD1. From germline, CDR1 is MGHRA and CDR2 YSYEKL. The CDR3 contains 14 residues. V shed 4 bases, J shed 7 bases, and the junction held 9 bases outside the gene matches.

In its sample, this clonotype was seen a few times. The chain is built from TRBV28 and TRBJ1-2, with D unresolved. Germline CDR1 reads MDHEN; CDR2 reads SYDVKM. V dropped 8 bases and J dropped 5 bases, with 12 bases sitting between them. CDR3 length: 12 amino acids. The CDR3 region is CASGGVGYGYTF. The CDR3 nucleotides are TGTGCCAGCGGTGGGGTTGGATATGGCTACACCTTC.

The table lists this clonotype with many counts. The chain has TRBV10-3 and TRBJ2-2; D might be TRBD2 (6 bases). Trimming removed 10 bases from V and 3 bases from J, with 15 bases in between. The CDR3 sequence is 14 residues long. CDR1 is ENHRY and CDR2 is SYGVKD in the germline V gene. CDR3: CATMPRGYTGELFF. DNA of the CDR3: TGTGCCACCATGCCTCGGGGGTACACCGGGGAGCTGTTTTTT.

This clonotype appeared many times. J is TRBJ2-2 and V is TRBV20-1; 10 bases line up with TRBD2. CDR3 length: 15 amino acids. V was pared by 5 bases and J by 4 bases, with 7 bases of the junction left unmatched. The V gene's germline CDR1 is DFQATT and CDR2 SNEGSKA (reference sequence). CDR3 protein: CSALAAGGGTGELFF. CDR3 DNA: TGCAGTGCTCTTGCAGCGGGAGGGGGCACCGGGGAGCTGTTTTTT.

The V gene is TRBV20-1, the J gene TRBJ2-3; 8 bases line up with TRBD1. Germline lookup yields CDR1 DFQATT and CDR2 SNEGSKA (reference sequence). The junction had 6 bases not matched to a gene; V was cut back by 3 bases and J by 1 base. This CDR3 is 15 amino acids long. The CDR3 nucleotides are TGCAGTGCTAGCCCCCTGGGACAGGGCACAGATACGCAGTATTTT. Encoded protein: CSASPLGQGTDTQYF.

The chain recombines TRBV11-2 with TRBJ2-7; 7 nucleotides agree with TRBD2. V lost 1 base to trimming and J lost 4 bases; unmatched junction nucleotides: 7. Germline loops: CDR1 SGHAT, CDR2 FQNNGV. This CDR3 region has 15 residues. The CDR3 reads CASSLGPSGTYEQYF. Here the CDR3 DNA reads TGTGCCAGCAGCTTAGGCCCTAGCGGAACTTACGAGCAGTACTTC.

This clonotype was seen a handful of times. The CDR3 sequence is CSAKRGGGDTQYF. CDR3 nucleotides: TGCAGTGCAAAGAGGGGGGGTGGAGATACGCAGTATTTT. The chain recombines TRBV20-1 with TRBJ2-3, with a possible D match to TRBD2 (7 bases). With 6 bases removed from V and 5 bases from J, the gap between germline ends came to 15 bases. Germline-derived CDR1 and CDR2 are DFQATT and SNEGSKA (reference sequence). The CDR3 spans 13 residues.

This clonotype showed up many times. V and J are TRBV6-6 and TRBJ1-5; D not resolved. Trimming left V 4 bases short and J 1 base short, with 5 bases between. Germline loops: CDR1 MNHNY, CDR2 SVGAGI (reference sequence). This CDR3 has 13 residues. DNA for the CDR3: TGTGCCAGCAGTTTTGGGAGCAATCAGCCCCAGCATTTT. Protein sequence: CASSFGSNQPQHF.